This TCR beta chain was recorded in a study of T cells after yellow fever vaccination (dated by TCRdb to between 2017 and 2020). Concerning the study at large: Libraries from fractions with low cell numbers were prepared with the SMART-Seq v4 Ultra Low Input RNA kit. To follow T-cell clones before and after both primary and booster YFV17D yellow fever vaccination, bulk TCR alpha and beta repertoires underwent longitudinal sequencing. Blood samples were taken at several timepoints before and after primary and secondary immunization, and bulk PBMC replicates and cell subsets were isolated. Two healthy male donors, one aged 18 to 30 and one aged 30 to 40 years, made up the cohort.

The CDR3 starts with the cysteine, ends with the phenylalanine, and has 16 residues. CDR3 DNA is the only sequence kept; it has 48 bases, read in frame from the first base. CDR1 and CDR2 are read off the germline V gene as SGDLS and YYNGEE. Trimming leaves V shorter by 4 bases and J shorter by 2 bases, with the junction holding 7 bases beyond the gene matches. General study outcomes and caveats: The study included only a couple of donors, which limits how far the findings can be generalized. After the booster, most clones that had expanded after primary vaccination were detected again (over 95% of CD4 and around 88% of CD8), suggesting broad maintenance of memory. Because abundant contaminating clonotypes from the bulk population could be contained in FACS-sorted repertoires, computational filtering was required. The secondary T-cell response was found to be weaker but faster than the primary response, with a peak reached on day 5 rather than on day 15. A small fraction of clonotypes showed up in both the CD4 and CD8 compartments, probably as a result of convergent recombination.

This clonotype was seen more than once but under ten times. Its binding antigen is unknown. Per-base quality was not reported, and no clone a single base away is much larger than it. The sequencer was an Illumina NovaSeq 6000. Synthesis of TCR cDNA relied on 5'RACE template switching, a step that introduced a universal primer site along with unique molecular identifiers. cDNA synthesis was primed from both the TCR alpha and TCR beta constant segments. Library amplification used two PCR steps, and the second PCR step added sample barcodes and sequencing adapters. Sequencing of libraries was done on Illumina HiSeq 2500 (2x100 bp) or NovaSeq (2x150 bp). The paper's processing steps were these. Reads were demultiplexed and collapsed into UMI consensus sequences with MIGEC, and V(D)J alignment was performed with MiXCR. Vaccine-responding clonotypes were defined with edgeR using replicate PBMC samples, requiring FDR below 0.01 and a log2 fold change above 5 up to day 15. Bulk clonotypes were assigned CD4 or CD8 identity according to which sequenced CD4 or CD8 repertoire held them at higher abundance. The public reads were quality trimmed at Q25 with fastp and then assembled into clones with MiXCR by TCRdb, keeping productive beta chains. Entries are consolidated by CDR3 protein sequence, retaining the most common genes and DNA. TCRdb's processing, not the authors' own work, is the source of the V and J calls. The sample table shows over 300,000 distinct CDR3 sequences, and approximately 3.9% are seen once. Of the sample, 20% to 30% is held by the ten largest clones.

The sample's treatment or condition label is to be understood as: live attenuated yellow fever vaccine strain. At every blood-draw timepoint, two biological replicates of bulk PBMCs were collected. PBMCs were isolated from peripheral blood using a standard Ficoll-Paque protocol. TriZol was used to extract RNA from bulk PBMCs, from CD4 and CD8 fractions, and from dextramer-positive and dextramer-negative fractions. This receptor was identified in a man between 18 and 29 years old who received the YFV17D yellow fever vaccine. The specimen comprised PBMCs, sampled on the day of the yellow fever booster vaccination. The V and J segments used are TRBV9 and TRBJ1-2; 11 middle bases align to TRBD1. The DNA is TGTGCCAGCAGCCCGACCGGACAGGGGGCGAACTATGGCTACACCTTC. Its amino acids are CASSPTGQGANYGYTF.